The 4 T cell receptor beta chains presented below share a single source sample, sequenced in a study of cytomegalovirus exposure and HLA in healthy donors. Primers included in the PCR were 60 Vbeta and 13 Jbeta primers. This table comes from immunoSEQ multiplex PCR, and its TCRdb copy is limited to in-frame clones, with some not included. The table has some 220,000 clones, 75% to 90% seen once. Sample: PBMCs. Source of these receptors: a woman aged 18-29 years in good health and CMV-seronegative.

This clone was recorded only once. The chain carries TRBV5-1 and TRBJ1-4, with 8 bases matching TRBD1. This CDR3 is 13 amino acids long. V gave up 5 bases and J gave up 6 bases; unmatched junction bases: 3. Germline values: CDR1 SGHRS, CDR2 YFSETQ. The CDR3 protein is CASRTGDDEKLFF. CDR3 nucleotide sequence: TGCGCCAGCAGGACAGGGGACGATGAAAAACTGTTTTTT.

The chain is built from TRBV7-2 and TRBJ2-7; 12 nucleotides match TRBD2. Germline lookup yields CDR1 SGHTA and CDR2 FQGNSA. V shed 5 bases and J 5 bases; nucleotides not matched to a gene: 10. This CDR3 has 16 amino acids. CDR3 amino acids: CASSLILAGGSNEQYF. Here the CDR3 DNA reads TGTGCCAGCAGCCTCATACTAGCGGGGGGTAGTAACGAGCAGTACTTC.

The rearrangement joins TRBV5-4 to TRBJ1-2, with a tentative D call TRBD1 (6 bases). Germline CDR1 and CDR2: SGHNT and YYREEE (reference sequence). This CDR3 spans 15 amino acids. V was shortened by 4 bases and J by 2 bases, with 15 bases between the two germline ends. The CDR3 region is CASSAPGGPNYGYTF. As DNA, the CDR3 is TGTGCCAGCAGCGCGCCTGGGGGCCCGAACTATGGCTACACCTTC.

This chain joins TRBV4-3 and TRBJ2-1; possibly TRBD2 for D (7 bases). The germline CDR1 and CDR2 sequences are LGHNA and YSLEER. The CDR3 has 19 amino acids. Trimming took 1 base from V and 3 from J, leaving 22 bases between them. In DNA, the CDR3 is TGCGCCAGCAGCCAAGTTCATTCCGGCGGGGGCTACTTCTACAATGAGCAGTTCTTC. Translation gives CASSQVHSGGGYFYNEQFF.